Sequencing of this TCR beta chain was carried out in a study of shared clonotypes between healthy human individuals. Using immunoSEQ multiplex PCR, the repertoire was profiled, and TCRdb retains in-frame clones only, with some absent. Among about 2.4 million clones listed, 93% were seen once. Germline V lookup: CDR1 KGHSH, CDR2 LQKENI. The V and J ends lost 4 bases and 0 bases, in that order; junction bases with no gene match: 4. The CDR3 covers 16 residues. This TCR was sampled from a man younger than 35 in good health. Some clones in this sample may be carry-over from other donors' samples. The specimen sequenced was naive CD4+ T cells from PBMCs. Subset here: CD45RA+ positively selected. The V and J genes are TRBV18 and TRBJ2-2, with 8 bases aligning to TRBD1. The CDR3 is CASSLGQGTNTGELFF. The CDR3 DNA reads TGTGCCAGCTCACTTGGACAGGGAACGAACACCGGGGAGCTGTTTTTT.